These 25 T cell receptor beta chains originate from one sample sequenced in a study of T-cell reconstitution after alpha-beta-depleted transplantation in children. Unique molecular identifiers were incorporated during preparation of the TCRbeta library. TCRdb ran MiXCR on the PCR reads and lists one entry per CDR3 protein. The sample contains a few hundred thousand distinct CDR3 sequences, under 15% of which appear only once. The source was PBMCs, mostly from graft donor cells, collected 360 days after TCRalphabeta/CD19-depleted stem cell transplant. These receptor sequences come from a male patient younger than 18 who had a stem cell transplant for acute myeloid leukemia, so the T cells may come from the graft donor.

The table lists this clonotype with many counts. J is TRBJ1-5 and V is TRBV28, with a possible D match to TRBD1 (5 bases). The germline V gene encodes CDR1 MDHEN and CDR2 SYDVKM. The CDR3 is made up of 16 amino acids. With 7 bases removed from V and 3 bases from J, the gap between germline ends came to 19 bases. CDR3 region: CASNWRRGLNNQPQHF. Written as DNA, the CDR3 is TGTGCCAGCAATTGGAGAAGGGGACTGAACAATCAGCCCCAGCATTTT.

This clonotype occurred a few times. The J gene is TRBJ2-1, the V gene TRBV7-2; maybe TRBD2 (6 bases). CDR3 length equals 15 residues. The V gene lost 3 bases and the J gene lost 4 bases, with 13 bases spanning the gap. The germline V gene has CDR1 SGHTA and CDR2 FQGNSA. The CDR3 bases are TGTGCCAGCAGCTTTGAGGGGAGGAAATACAATGAGCAGTTCTTC. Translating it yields CASSFEGRKYNEQFF. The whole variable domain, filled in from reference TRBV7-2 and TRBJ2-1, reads GAGVSQSPSNKVTEKGKDVELRCDPISGHTALYWYRQSLGQGLEFLIYFQGNSAPDKSGLPSDRFSAERTGGSVSTLTIQRTQQEDSAVYLCASSFEGRKYNEQFFGPGTRLTVL.

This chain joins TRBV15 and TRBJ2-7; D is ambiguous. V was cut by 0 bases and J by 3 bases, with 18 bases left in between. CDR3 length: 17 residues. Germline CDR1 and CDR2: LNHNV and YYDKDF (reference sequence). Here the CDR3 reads CATSRDDGRILVYEQYF. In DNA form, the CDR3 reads TGTGCCACCAGCAGAGATGATGGACGCATACTGGTCTACGAGCAGTACTTC.

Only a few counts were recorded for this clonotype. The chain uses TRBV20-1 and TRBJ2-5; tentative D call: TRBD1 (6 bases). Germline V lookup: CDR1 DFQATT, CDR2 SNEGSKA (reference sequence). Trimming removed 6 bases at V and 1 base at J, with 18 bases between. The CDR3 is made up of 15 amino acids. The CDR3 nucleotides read TGCAGTGCCAGGGGCCCTGTAGGACGCCAAGAGACCCAGTACTTC. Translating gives CSARGPVGRQETQYF.

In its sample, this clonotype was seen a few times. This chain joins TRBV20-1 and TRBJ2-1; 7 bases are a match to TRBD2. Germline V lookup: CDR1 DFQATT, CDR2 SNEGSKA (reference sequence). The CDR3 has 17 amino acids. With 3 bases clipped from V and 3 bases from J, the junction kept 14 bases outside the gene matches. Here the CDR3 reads CSASWAGVSLLYNEQFF. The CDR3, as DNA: TGCAGTGCTAGCTGGGCGGGAGTATCCCTCCTCTACAATGAGCAGTTCTTC.

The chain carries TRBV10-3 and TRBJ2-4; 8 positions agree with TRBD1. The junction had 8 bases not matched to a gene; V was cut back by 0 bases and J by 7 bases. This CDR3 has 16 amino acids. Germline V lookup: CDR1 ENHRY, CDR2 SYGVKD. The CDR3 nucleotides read TGTGCCATCAGTGAGTCGATAGGACAGGGAATCAACATTCAGTACTTC. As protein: CAISESIGQGINIQYF.

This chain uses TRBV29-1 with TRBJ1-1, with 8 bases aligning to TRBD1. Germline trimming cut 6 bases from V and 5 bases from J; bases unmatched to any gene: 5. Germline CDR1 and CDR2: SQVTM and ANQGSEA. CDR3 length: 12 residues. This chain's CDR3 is CSVQGGYTEAFF. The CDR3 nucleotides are TGCAGCGTACAGGGGGGCTATACTGAAGCTTTCTTT.

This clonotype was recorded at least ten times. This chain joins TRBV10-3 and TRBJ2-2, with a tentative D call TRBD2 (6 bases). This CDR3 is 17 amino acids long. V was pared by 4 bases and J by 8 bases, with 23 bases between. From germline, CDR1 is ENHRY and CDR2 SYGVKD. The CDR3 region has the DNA TGTGCCATCAGTGGCGGAGGGTTATCACTCTCGGTGGGGGAGCTGTTTTTT. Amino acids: CAISGGGLSLSVGELFF.

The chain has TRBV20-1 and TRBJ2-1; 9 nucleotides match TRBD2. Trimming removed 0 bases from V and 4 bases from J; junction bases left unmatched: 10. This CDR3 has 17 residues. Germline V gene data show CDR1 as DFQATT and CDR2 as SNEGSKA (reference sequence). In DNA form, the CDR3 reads TGCAGTGCTAGAGATCGACCTAGCGGGACTCTATACAATGAGCAGTTCTTC. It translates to CSARDRPSGTLYNEQFF.

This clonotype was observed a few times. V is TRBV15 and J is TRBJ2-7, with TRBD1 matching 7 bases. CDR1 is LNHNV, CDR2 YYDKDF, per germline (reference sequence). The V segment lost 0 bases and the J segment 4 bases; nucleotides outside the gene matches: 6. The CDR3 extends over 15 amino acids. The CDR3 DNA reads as TGTGCCACCAGCAGAGACGACAGGGCTACTTACGAGCAGTACTTC. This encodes CATSRDDRATYEQYF.

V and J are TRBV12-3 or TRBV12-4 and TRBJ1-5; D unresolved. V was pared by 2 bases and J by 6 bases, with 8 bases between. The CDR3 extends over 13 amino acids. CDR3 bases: TGTGCCAGCAGTTTATCGGTTGTTCAGCCCCAGCATTTT. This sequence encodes CASSLSVVQPQHF.

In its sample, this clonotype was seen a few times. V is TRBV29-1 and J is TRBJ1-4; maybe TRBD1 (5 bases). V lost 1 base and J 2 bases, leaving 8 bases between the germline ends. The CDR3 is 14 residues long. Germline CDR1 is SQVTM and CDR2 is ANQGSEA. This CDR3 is CSVEADSTNEKLFF. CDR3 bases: TGCAGCGTTGAAGCTGACAGTACTAATGAAAAACTGTTTTTT.

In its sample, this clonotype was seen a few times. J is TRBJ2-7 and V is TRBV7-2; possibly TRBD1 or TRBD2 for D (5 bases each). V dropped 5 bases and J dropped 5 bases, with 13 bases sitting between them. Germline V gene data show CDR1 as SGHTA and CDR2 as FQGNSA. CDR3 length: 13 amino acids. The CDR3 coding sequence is TGTGCCAGCAGCCCCCCCGGGGCCCACGAGCAGTACTTC. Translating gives CASSPPGAHEQYF.

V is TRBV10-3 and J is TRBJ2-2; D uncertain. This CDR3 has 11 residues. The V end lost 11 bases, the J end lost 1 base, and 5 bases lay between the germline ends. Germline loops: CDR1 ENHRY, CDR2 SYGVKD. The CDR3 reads CAHRNTGELFF. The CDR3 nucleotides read TGTGCCCACAGGAACACCGGGGAGCTGTTTTTT.

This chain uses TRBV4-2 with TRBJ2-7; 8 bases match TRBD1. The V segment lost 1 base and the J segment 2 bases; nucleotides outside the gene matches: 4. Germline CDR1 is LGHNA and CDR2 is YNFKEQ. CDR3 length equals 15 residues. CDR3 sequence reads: CASSQGDRLTYEQYF. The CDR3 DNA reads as TGTGCCAGCAGCCAAGGGGACAGGCTCACCTACGAGCAGTACTTC.

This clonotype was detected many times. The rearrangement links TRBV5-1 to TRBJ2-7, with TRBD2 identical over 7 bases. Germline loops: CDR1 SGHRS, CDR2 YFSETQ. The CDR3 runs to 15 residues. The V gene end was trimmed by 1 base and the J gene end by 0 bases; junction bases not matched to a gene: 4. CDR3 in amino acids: CASSLTLADSYEQYF. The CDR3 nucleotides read TGCGCCAGCAGCTTGACTCTAGCGGACTCCTACGAGCAGTACTTC. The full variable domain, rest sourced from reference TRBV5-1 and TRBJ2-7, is KAGVTQTPRYLIKTRGQQVTLSCSPISGHRSVSWYQQTPGQGLQFLFEYFSETQRNKGNFPGRFSGRQFSNSRSEMNVSTLELGDSALYLCASSLTLADSYEQYFGPGTRLTVT.

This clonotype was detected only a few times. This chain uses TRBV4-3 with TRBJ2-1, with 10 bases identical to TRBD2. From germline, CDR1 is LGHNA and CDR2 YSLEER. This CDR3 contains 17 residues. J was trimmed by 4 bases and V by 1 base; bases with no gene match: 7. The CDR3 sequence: CASSQVRVAGGYNEQFF. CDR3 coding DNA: TGCGCCAGCAGCCAAGTGAGGGTAGCGGGGGGATACAATGAGCAGTTCTTC.

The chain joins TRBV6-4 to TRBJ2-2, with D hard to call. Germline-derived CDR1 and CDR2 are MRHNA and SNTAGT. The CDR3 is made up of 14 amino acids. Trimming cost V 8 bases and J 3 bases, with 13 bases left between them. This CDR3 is CASQAFEYTGELFF. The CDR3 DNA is TGTGCCAGCCAAGCCTTCGAGTACACCGGGGAGCTGTTTTTT.

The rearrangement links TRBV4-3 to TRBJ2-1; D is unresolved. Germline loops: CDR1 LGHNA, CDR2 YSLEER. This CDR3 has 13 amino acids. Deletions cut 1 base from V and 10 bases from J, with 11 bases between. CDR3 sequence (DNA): TGCGCCAGCAGCCAAGGGTGGTTTCGGGAGCAGTTCTTC. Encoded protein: CASSQGWFREQFF.

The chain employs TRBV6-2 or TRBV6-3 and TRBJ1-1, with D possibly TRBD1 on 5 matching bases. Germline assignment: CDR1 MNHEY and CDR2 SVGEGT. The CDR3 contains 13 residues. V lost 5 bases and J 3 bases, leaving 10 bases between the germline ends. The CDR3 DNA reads TGTGCCAGCAGTAAACAGGTCTACACTGAAGCTTTCTTT. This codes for CASSKQVYTEAFF.

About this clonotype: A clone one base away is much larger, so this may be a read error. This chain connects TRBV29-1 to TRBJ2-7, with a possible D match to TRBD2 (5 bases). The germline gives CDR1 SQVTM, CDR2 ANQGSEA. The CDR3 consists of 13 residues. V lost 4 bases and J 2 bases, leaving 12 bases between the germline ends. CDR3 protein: CSVVEGFTYEQYF. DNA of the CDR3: TGCAGCGTTGTAGAGGGCTTCACCTACGAGCAGTACTTC.

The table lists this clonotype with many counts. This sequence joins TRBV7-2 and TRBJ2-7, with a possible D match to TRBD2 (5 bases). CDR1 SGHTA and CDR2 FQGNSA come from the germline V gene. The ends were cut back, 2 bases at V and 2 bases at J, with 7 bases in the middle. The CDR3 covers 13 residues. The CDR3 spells CASSLSEAYEQYF. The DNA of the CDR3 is TGTGCCAGCAGCTTATCGGAGGCCTACGAGCAGTACTTC.

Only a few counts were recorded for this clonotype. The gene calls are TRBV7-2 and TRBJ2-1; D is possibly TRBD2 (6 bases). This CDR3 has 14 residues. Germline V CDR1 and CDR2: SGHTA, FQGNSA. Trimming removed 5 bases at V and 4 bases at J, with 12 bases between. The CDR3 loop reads CASSALAGYNEQFF. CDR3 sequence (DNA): TGTGCCAGCAGCGCGTTGGCGGGGTACAATGAGCAGTTCTTC.

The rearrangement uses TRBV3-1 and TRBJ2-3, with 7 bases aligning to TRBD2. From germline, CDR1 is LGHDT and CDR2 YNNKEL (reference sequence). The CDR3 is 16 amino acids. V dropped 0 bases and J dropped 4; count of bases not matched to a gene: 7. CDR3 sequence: CASSQEGGLRADTQYF. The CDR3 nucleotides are TGTGCCAGCAGCCAAGAGGGGGGACTAAGGGCAGATACGCAGTATTTT.

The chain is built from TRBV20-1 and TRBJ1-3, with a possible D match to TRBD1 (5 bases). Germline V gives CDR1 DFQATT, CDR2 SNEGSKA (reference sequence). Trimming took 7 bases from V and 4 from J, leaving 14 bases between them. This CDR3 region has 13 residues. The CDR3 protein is CSGVYRTGNTIYF. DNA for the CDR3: TGCAGTGGAGTGTACAGGACCGGAAACACCATATATTTT.